A single sample is the source of the 10 T cell receptor beta chains below, sequenced in a study of cytomegalovirus exposure and HLA in healthy donors (dated by TCRdb to 2016 to 2017). Libraries were made using the immunoSEQ multiplex PCR assay. For the multiplex PCR, a mixture combining 60 forward primers for TCR Vbeta segments and 13 reverse primers for TCR Jbeta segments was used. Imported from immuneACCESS, the table was reduced by TCRdb to in-frame sequences with V and J called. These copies leave out some clones; in studies compared against another copy, an unresolved V gene accounts for under half, and the cause of the remainder is not known. Present in this sample are 150,000 to 200,000 clones, roughly four fifths of which were seen just once. The top ten clones comprise 1.6% of the sample. The sequencing input was PBMCs. These receptor sequences come from a middle-aged man in good health and CMV-seronegative.

The chain joins TRBV6-6 to TRBJ2-7, with 14 nucleotides matching TRBD2. The V gene's germline CDR1 is MNHNY and CDR2 SVGAGI (reference sequence). This CDR3 is 15 amino acids long. J lost 5 bases, V lost 2 bases, and 2 bases had no gene match. The CDR3 is CASSYRTSGRNEQYF. CDR3 DNA sequence: TGTGCCAGCAGTTACCGGACTAGCGGGAGGAACGAGCAGTACTTC.

This clone was picked up one time. The chain combines TRBV19 with TRBJ2-7; 8 bases match TRBD2. Germline V gene sequence: CDR1 LNHDA, CDR2 SQIVND (reference sequence). With 6 bases clipped from V and 1 base from J, the junction kept 8 bases outside the gene matches. The CDR3 has 15 amino acids. CDR3 protein: CASSVPGGESYEQYF. Here the CDR3 DNA reads TGTGCCAGTAGCGTTCCGGGGGGGGAATCCTACGAGCAGTACTTC.

The chain is built from TRBV28 and TRBJ2-5, with 8 bases matching TRBD2. The V gene's germline CDR1 is MDHEN and CDR2 SYDVKM. V lost 3 bases to trimming and J lost 3 bases; unmatched junction nucleotides: 12. The CDR3 is made up of 17 amino acids. The CDR3 DNA reads as TGTGCCAGCAGTTTGGGCGGACTAGCATGGGCCAAAGAGACCCAGTACTTC. Amino acids: CASSLGGLAWAKETQYF.

The V call is TRBV19, the J call TRBJ1-3, with D possibly matching TRBD1 (5 bases). Germline-derived CDR1 and CDR2 are LNHDA and SQIVND (reference sequence). The germline V and J ends were trimmed by 3 bases and 11 bases, with 17 bases remaining between them. This CDR3 has 14 residues. The CDR3 DNA follows: TGTGCCAGTAGTATTCGGGGGGAACTTAAACCCATATATTTT. As protein: CASSIRGELKPIYF.

The rearrangement links TRBV28 to TRBJ1-5; D perhaps matches TRBD1 (5 bases). V lost 7 bases and J lost 0, with 16 bases in between. The V gene's germline CDR1 is MDHEN and CDR2 SYDVKM. CDR3 length: 16 residues. The CDR3 DNA is TGTGCCAGCACTAATCCTCAGGGATATAGCAATCAGCCCCAGCATTTT. It codes for CASTNPQGYSNQPQHF.

The genes are TRBV7-6 and TRBJ2-2; 15 bases align to TRBD2. This CDR3 contains 17 residues. V lost 5 bases to trimming and J lost 7 bases; unmatched junction nucleotides: 8. Germline loops: CDR1 SGHVS, CDR2 FNYEAQ. CDR3 nucleotides: TGTGCCAGCAGCGCCGGACTAGCGGGAGGGCCGCACGGGGAGCTGTTTTTT. Translated, it gives CASSAGLAGGPHGELFF.

The genes are TRBV19 and TRBJ2-7, with 11 bases identical to TRBD1. V lost 3 bases, J lost 6 bases, and 7 bases stayed unmatched. Germline V gives CDR1 LNHDA, CDR2 SQIVND (reference sequence). The CDR3 covers 15 residues. CDR3: CASSIFGTGGSEQYF. DNA of the CDR3: TGTGCCAGTAGTATTTTCGGGACAGGGGGGAGCGAGCAGTACTTC.

This clone was counted only a few times. The chain uses TRBV2 and TRBJ1-3; no clear D. V lost 8 bases, J lost 0 bases, and 14 bases lay in between. Germline V lookup: CDR1 SNHLY, CDR2 FYNNEI. The CDR3 is made up of 15 amino acids. DNA of the CDR3: TGTGCCAGCTGCTTGACCGGAGGCTCTGGAAACACCATATATTTT. This codes for CASCLTGGSGNTIYF.

The genes are TRBV5-8 and TRBJ2-3; TRBD2 might be the D (5 bases). This CDR3 comprises 14 residues. Germline V gene lookup returns CDR1 SGHTS and CDR2 YDEGEE. With 5 bases removed from V and 0 bases from J, the gap between germline ends came to 10 bases. CDR3: CASSIGISTDTQYF. The CDR3 DNA reads TGTGCCAGCAGTATCGGGATCAGCACAGATACGCAGTATTTT.

This clone was seen more than once but under ten times. The chain recombines TRBV5-1 with TRBJ2-5, with TRBD1 as a possible D gene (6 bases). This CDR3 comprises 13 residues. V was shortened by 4 bases and J by 4 bases, with 11 bases between the two germline ends. The germline V gene encodes CDR1 SGHRS and CDR2 YFSETQ. The CDR3 DNA follows: TGCGCCAGCAGCACAGGGAGTTCAGAGACCCAGTACTTC. Translated, it gives CASSTGSSETQYF.